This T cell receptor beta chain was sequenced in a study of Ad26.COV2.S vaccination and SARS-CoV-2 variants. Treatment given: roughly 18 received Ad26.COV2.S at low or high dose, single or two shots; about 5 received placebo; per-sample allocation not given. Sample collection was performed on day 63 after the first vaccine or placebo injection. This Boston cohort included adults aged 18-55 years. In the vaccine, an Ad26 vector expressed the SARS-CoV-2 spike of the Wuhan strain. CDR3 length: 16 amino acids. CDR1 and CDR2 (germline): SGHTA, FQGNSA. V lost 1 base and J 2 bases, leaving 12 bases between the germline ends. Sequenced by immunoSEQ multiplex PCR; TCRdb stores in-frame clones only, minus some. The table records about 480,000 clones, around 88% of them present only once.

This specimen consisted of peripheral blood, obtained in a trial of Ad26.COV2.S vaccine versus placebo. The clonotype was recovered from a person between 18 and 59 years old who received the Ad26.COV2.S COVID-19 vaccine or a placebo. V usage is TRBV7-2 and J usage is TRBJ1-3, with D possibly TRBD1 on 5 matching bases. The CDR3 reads CASSLVVRRAGNTIYF. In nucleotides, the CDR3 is TGTGCCAGCAGCTTAGTAGTTCGCAGGGCTGGAAACACCATATATTTT.